The subject of this entry is one T cell receptor (beta chain). Its antigen is not identified. This entry comes from a study of OX40 agonist ivuxolimab in advanced cancers. Study overall: Partial responses were observed in three patients, of whom one had hepatocellular carcinoma and two had cutaneous melanoma. Study conclusions and caveats: With doses of 0.1 to 3.0 mg/kg, CD4+ and CD8+ blood T cells had undergone clonal expansion by week 6.

Enrollment shut out patients with autoimmune disease history or systemic immunosuppression. CDR1 is SQVTM and CDR2 is ANQGSEA in the germline V gene. The V gene end was trimmed by 0 bases and the J gene end by 1 base; junction bases not matched to a gene: 6. This CDR3 spans 15 amino acids. Clones were read by immunoSEQ multiplex PCR, and TCRdb kept only the in-frame ones, dropping some. The data show tens of thousands of clones, 80% to 90% seen once. The J gene is TRBJ2-7, the V gene TRBV29-1; 7 bases fit TRBD2. The sample was CD4+ or CD8+ T cells sorted from blood, taken in a trial of the OX40 agonist ivuxolimab. The source of this sequence is an adult with an advanced solid tumor such as melanoma, head and neck, liver or kidney cancer. DNA of the CDR3: TGCAGCGTTGAAGACTCCTGGGGGGGTTCCTACGAGCAGTACTTC. The encoded protein is CSVEDSWGGSYEQYF.